The clone carrying this T cell receptor beta chain was found a few times. No antigen is known for it. The identical CDR3 is also encoded by other nucleotide sequences in the sample. V trimming: 6 bases; J trimming: 2 bases; junction bases outside the gene matches: 2. The CDR3 is made up of 13 amino acids. Germline lookup yields CDR1 ENHRY and CDR2 SYGVKD. This sample was included in a study of beta chain features in type 1 diabetes. Broader study findings: A greater similarity of naive, central memory and Treg TCRB repertoires was seen among patients than among healthy donors. Shorter TCRB CDR3s, moderately but significantly so, marked every one of the four CD4+ subsets in Type 1 diabetes patients.

Every isolated RNA sample was fully reverse transcribed, so sequencing captured expressed TCRB transcripts. Assay used: immunoSEQ multiplex PCR; TCRdb lists only in-frame clones, some missing. The sample lists 600,000 to 700,000 clones, over 10% occurring once. The genes are TRBV10-3 and TRBJ1-1; TRBD1 agrees at 8 bases. This TCR was recovered from a man aged 18 to 29 with type 1 diabetes. Sequencing was carried out using naive CD4+ T cells from blood. The CDR3: CAIRGQGNTEAFF. CDR3 DNA sequence: TGTGCCATCAGAGGACAGGGAAACACTGAAGCTTTCTTT.